Included here is one T cell receptor (beta chain) sequence, with context. This specimen belongs to a study of blood T cell repertoires in COVID-19. Study background: The United States, Italy and Spain were the sources of the acute and convalescent COVID-19 samples. PBMCs, B-cell-depleted T cells, or T cells provided the cDNA or gDNA that made up the material.

Original processing notes: Counts of nucleated cells, estimated from reference gene primer amplification, were obtained. The protocol was immunoSEQ multiplex PCR, while the TCRdb copy is restricted to in-frame clones and leaves out a portion. V and J calls and clone size are as listed in that table; D and trimming were resolved from the DNA. The table records over 95,000 clones, around 81% of them present only once. The sequence came from a human donor in a cohort sampled during active COVID-19. The sequenced sample consisted of peripheral blood.

In nucleotides, the CDR3 is TGTGCCAGCAGCGACAGGACGGTAGCCAAAAACATTCAGTACTTC. Protein: CASSDRTVAKNIQYF. The chain couples TRBV11-2 to TRBJ2-4; tentatively, D is TRBD1 (6 bases). CDR1 is SGHAT and CDR2 is FQNNGV in the germline V gene. The CDR3 sequence is 15 residues long. Trimming shortened V by 5 bases and J by 0 bases, and 11 bases separated the two germline ends.